These T cell receptor beta chains were read from a single sample in a study of T-cell reconstitution after alpha-beta-depleted transplantation in children. TCRdb reprocessed the PCR reads via MiXCR and lists one record per CDR3 protein. In the table there are about 600,000 distinct CDR3 sequences, more than 9% of which are singletons. Sequenced material: PBMCs from the stem cell graft donor, taken from the stem cell graft. These receptors originate from a human donor who donated a stem cell graft to a child with acute myeloid leukemia. The CDR3 runs from the conserved cysteine through the conserved F or W. Each record gives: clone size, D gene, V gene, J gene, CDR3 DNA, CDR3 protein. A D gene is named only where the DNA matches it firmly. Some rows mark clone size as missing; the rest say once, few, many or name a class of expanded clone.

few	.	TRBV20-1	TRBJ1-4	TGCAGTGCTACGGGGGCCTTGGGTGAAAAACTGTTTTTT	CSATGALGEKLFF
.	TRBD2	TRBV20-1	TRBJ2-7	TGCAGTGCAATAGCGGGATTCTCCTACGAGCAGTACTTC	CSAIAGFSYEQYF
many	.	TRBV6-2/TRBV6-3	TRBJ2-3	TGTGCCACAGGGACACCCTGGGCGGATACGCAGTATTTT	CATGTPWADTQYF
many	TRBD2	TRBV29-1	TRBJ2-1	TGCAGCGTCGCTGGACTAGCGGTAAACAATGAGCAGTTCTTC	CSVAGLAVNNEQFF
.	.	TRBV20-1	TRBJ2-5	TGCAGTGGTCAAAAGGGGGGGACAGAGACCCAGTACTTC	CSGQKGGTETQYF
few	TRBD1	TRBV4-2	TRBJ2-6	TGTGCCAGCAGCCCTGGAGGACAGGGGGCGACCTCTGGGGCCAACGTCCTGACTTTC	CASSPGGQGATSGANVLTF
few	TRBD2	TRBV24-1	TRBJ2-1	TGTGCCACCAGTCAGAGCGGGAGGGTCTCCTACAATGAGCAGTTCTTC	CATSQSGRVSYNEQFF
few	TRBD2	TRBV20-1	TRBJ2-7	TGCAGTGCTGCCGGGACTAGTGGGTGGCAGTACTTC	CSAAGTSGWQYF
.	.	TRBV7-6	TRBJ2-1	TGTGCCAGCAGCATCGGGGATGAGCAGTTCTTC	CASSIGDEQFF
once	.	TRBV18	TRBJ2-5	TGTGCCAGCTCACCGTTGACCCCGGGACCGACGTACCAAGAGACCCAGTACTTC	CASSPLTPGPTYQETQYF
many	.	TRBV28	TRBJ2-5	TGTGCCAGCAGTTCCCCCCCGGAGACCCAGTACTTC	CASSSPPETQYF
.	.	TRBV10-3	TRBJ1-5	TGTGCCATCAGTGTTTTGGAAACGGCCCAGCCCCAGCATTTT	CAISVLETAQPQHF
many	TRBD1	TRBV6-1	TRBJ2-7	TGTGCCAGCAGTGGGACAGGGGGCTCCTACGAGCAGTACTTC	CASSGTGGSYEQYF
few	TRBD2	TRBV10-3	TRBJ2-7	TGTGCCATCAACACCCCGGGGCGGGAGATAGGTAGCGAGCAGTACTTC	CAINTPGREIGSEQYF
few	TRBD1	TRBV19	TRBJ1-2	TGTGCCAGTAGAGGGACAGGGGGCAACTATGGCTACACCTTC	CASRGTGGNYGYTF
many	.	TRBV6-5	TRBJ2-5	TGTGCCAGCAGTTACTCCCGGGTTCAAGAGACCCAGTACTTC	CASSYSRVQETQYF
many	.	TRBV7-8	TRBJ2-7	TGTGCCAGCAGCTTCCGACAGGTGGGGTACGAGCAGTACTTC	CASSFRQVGYEQYF
few	TRBD1	TRBV5-6	TRBJ2-7	TGTGCCTCGGTCCGGGACAGTGCATCCTACGAGCAGTACTTC	CASVRDSASYEQYF
many	TRBD1	TRBV24-1	TRBJ2-7	TGTGCCACCAGTGATGGACCCGGGACAGGGGTTTACGAGCAGTACTTC	CATSDGPGTGVYEQYF
few	.	TRBV20-1	TRBJ1-4	TGCAGTGCTAGTCCGCGGGGCGGGGGCCTAGCTAATGAAAAACTGTTTTTT	CSASPRGGGLANEKLFF
.	TRBD2	TRBV7-1	TRBJ2-3	TGTGCCAGCAGCTCCGAAGGAGCGGGAGGGCCGACAGATACGCAGTATTTT	CASSSEGAGGPTDTQYF
many	TRBD1	TRBV7-2	TRBJ2-7	TGTGCCAGCAGCCCAGGGACAGGGTTAACCTACGAGCAGTACTTC	CASSPGTGLTYEQYF
.	.	TRBV6-5	TRBJ2-7	TGTGCCAGCAGTTACAGGAAGAGCTCCTACGAGCAGTACTTC	CASSYRKSSYEQYF
few	.	TRBV12-5	TRBJ2-5	TGTGCTAGGATCCACAGGTTCCAAGAGACCCAGTACTTC	CARIHRFQETQYF
many	TRBD2	TRBV7-9	TRBJ2-1	TGTGCCAGCAGCCCGTACCTTAGCGGGAAGGACAACAATGAGCAGTTCTTC	CASSPYLSGKDNNEQFF
.	.	TRBV7-7	TRBJ1-2	TGTGCTAGCAGCTTAGCGGTGGGGTTCTATGGCTACACCTTC	CASSLAVGFYGYTF
many	.	TRBV5-6	TRBJ2-7	TGTGCCAGCAGCTTTCGTCCAGGCTACGAGCAGTACTTC	CASSFRPGYEQYF
.	.	TRBV20-1	TRBJ2-5	TGCAGTGCTCGTCCTCCTGACTCTAGAGAGACCCAGTACTTC	CSARPPDSRETQYF
.	.	TRBV5-1	TRBJ2-5	TGCGCCAGCAGCAATGACGGGTCAAGAGATAGCCAGTACTTC	CASSNDGSRDSQYF
many	.	TRBV7-2	TRBJ2-3	TGTGCCAGCAGCTTAGGGCTACCTAGCACAGATACGCAGTATTTT	CASSLGLPSTDTQYF
many	TRBD2	TRBV28	TRBJ2-3	TGTGCCAGCACCTTAACTGAGGGACTACGCACAGATACGCAGTATTTT	CASTLTEGLRTDTQYF
once	TRBD2	TRBV20-1	TRBJ2-1	TGCAGTGCCAGTGTGATAGCGGGAGGGTATGAGCAGTTCTTC	CSASVIAGGYEQFF
.	.	TRBV5-1	TRBJ1-4	TGCGCCAGCAGCTCTCAGGGGCAAGATTCTGAAAAACTGTTTTTT	CASSSQGQDSEKLFF
few	TRBD2	TRBV6-2/TRBV6-3	TRBJ2-1	TGTGCCAGCAGTTACGTGCTAGCGGGAATTTACAATGAGCAGTTCTTC	CASSYVLAGIYNEQFF
few	.	TRBV7-2	TRBJ2-2	TGTGCCAGCAGTCGGGGAGGACTACCGAACACCGGGGAGCTGTTTTTT	CASSRGGLPNTGELFF
few	.	TRBV6-4	TRBJ2-3	TGTGCCAGCAGTGAAGAGGGGGGAGTGTCAGATACGCAGTATTTT	CASSEEGGVSDTQYF
many	TRBD2	TRBV5-1	TRBJ2-1	TGCGCCAGCAGCTCCGGGACTAGCAATGAGCAGTTCTTC	CASSSGTSNEQFF